This record covers a single TCR beta chain. The data belong to a study of shared clonotypes between healthy human individuals. Only in-frame clones appear in the TCRdb table, and some are missing; sequencing was by immunoSEQ multiplex PCR. The sample has more than 500,000 clones; approximately 95% are singletons. Naive CD8 cells lacked CD45RO, underwent positive selection for CCR7 and left out terminally differentiated effector memory CD45RA+ cells. All of the donors resided in Nashville, Tennessee, and each was a Caucasian adult. Germline V gene data show CDR1 as SGHRS and CDR2 as YFSETQ. The CDR3 length is 19 residues. V lost 1 base to trimming and J lost 3 bases; unmatched junction nucleotides: 18.

This receptor was taken from a woman aged 25-40 years in good health. Sequencing was performed on naive CD8+ T cells sorted from blood. The chain uses TRBV5-1 and TRBJ2-7; TRBD2 matches 8 bases. CDR3 bases: TGCGCCAGCAGCTTGTTAGTCTCGGGGGGGTCTGGCGAAAGCTACGAGCAGTACTTC. It specifies CASSLLVSGGSGESYEQYF. Full variable domain (missing parts from reference TRBV5-1 and TRBJ2-7): KAGVTQTPRYLIKTRGQQVTLSCSPISGHRSVSWYQQTPGQGLQFLFEYFSETQRNKGNFPGRFSGRQFSNSRSEMNVSTLELGDSALYLCASSLLVSGGSGESYEQYFGPGTRLTVT.